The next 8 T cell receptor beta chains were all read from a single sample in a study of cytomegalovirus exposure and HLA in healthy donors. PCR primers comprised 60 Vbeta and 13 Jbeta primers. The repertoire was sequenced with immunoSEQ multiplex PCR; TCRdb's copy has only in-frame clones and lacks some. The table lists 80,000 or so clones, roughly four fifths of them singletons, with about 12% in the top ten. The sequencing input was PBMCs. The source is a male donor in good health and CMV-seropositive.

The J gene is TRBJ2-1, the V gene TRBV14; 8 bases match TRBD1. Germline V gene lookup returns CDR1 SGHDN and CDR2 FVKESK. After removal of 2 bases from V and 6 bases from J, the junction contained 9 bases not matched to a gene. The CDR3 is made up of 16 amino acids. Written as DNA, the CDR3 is TGTGCCAGCAGCCAACCCACCGGGACAGGCTTCAATGAGCAGTTCTTC. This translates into CASSQPTGTGFNEQFF.

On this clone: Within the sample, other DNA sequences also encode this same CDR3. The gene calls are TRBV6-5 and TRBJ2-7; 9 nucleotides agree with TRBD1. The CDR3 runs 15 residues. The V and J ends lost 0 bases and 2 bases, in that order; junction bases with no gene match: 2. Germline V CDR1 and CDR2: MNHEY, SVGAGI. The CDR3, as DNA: TGTGCCAGCAGTTACTCCGGGACAGGGACCTACGAGCAGTACTTC. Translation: CASSYSGTGTYEQYF.

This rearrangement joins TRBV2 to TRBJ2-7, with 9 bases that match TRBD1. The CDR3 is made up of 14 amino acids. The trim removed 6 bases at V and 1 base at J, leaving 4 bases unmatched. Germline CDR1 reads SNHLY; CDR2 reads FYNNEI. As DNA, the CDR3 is TGTGCCAGCAGCACCGGGACAGGGTCCTACGAGCAGTACTTC. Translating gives CASSTGTGSYEQYF.

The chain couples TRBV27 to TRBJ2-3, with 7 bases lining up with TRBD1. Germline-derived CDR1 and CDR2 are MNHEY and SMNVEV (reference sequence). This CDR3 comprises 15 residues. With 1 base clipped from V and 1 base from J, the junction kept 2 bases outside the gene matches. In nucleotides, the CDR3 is TGTGCCAGCAGTTTATGGGACAGACGCACAGATACGCAGTATTTT. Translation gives CASSLWDRRTDTQYF.

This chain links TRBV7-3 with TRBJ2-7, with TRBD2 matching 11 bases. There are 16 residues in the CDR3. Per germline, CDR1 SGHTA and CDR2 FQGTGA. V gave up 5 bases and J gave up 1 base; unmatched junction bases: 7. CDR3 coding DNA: TGTGCCAGCAGCCCCGCGGGGACTAGCGGTTCCTACGAGCAGTACTTC. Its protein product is CASSPAGTSGSYEQYF.

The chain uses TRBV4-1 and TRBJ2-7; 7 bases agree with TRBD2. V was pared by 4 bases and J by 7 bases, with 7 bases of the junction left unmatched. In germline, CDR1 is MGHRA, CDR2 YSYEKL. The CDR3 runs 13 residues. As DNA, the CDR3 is TGCGCCAGCAGCCTGGTGGGAGGGTTAGAGCAGTACTTC. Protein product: CASSLVGGLEQYF.

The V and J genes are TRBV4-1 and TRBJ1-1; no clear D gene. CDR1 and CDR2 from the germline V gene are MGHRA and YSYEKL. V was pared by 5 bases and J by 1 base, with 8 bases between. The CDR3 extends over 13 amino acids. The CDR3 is CASSYTGNTEAFF. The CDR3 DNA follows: TGCGCCAGCAGCTATACGGGGAACACTGAAGCTTTCTTT.

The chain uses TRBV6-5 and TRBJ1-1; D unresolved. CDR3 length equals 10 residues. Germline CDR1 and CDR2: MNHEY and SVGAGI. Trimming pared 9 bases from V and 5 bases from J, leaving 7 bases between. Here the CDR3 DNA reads TGTGCCAGTCGGGATACTGAAGCTTTCTTT. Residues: CASRDTEAFF.